This TCR beta chain emerged from a study of long-term antiretroviral therapy in people with HIV. They ran version v3.0 of the immunoSEQ assay at survey level. Repertoires were generated with immunoSEQ multiplex PCR, while TCRdb's copy carries only in-frame clones and drops some. The data contain about 20,000 clones, less than 90% of them singletons. This clone was detected only once. As yet, its antigen is unknown. The CDR3 consists of 14 residues. Per the germline V gene, CDR1 is SEHNR and CDR2 is FQNEAQ (reference sequence). The ends were cut back, 3 bases at V and 2 bases at J, with 11 bases in the middle. Study observations and caveats: Post-ART, diversity grew, though it stayed under transplant donor control levels. Narrower CDR3 length ranges marked HIV repertoires relative to controls.

The rearrangement joins TRBV7-9 to TRBJ2-7; D unresolved. The starting material was unsorted PBMCs, obtained 1.9 years after starting antiretroviral therapy. The TCR comes from a woman between 45 and 65 years old with HIV. The chain's CDR3 is CASSFRTDTYEQYF. The DNA for the CDR3 is TGTGCCAGCAGCTTCAGGACGGATACCTACGAGCAGTACTTC.